This T cell receptor beta chain was sequenced in a study of blood T cell repertoires in COVID-19. Looking at the study overall: Acute and convalescent COVID-19 specimens originated in the United States, Italy and Spain. From T cells, B-cell-depleted T cells, or PBMCs came the material, which was cDNA or gDNA.

Deletions cut 7 bases from V and 0 bases from J, with 12 bases between. The CDR3 consists of 15 residues. Germline loops: CDR1 LNHNV, CDR2 YYDKDF (reference sequence). The authors' processing: Amplification of reference gene primers was used by the study to estimate nucleated cell counts. The assay was immunoSEQ multiplex PCR, and TCRdb's table has in-frame clones only and misses some. V, J and clone size reflect that table, while D and trimming were determined from the DNA. The sample records around 100,000 clones, roughly 84% being singletons. The clonotype comes from a man aged 65 to 79 with active or convalescent COVID-19. The rearrangement links TRBV15 to TRBJ2-2; possible D gene TRBD2, 6 bases. Sequencing was performed on peripheral blood. The CDR3 sequence: CATTGGNANTGELFF. The CDR3 DNA sequence: TGTGCCACCACCGGCGGGAACGCGAACACCGGGGAGCTGTTTTTT.